Described below is a single TCR beta chain sequence and its context. Its antigen is still unknown. Sampling times: baseline, cycle 4 day 1, cycle 7 day 1. Clones were sequenced by immunoSEQ multiplex PCR, and TCRdb holds only the in-frame ones, with some missing. The table records about 24,000 clones, 65% to 85% of them present only once. This record belongs to a study of OX40 agonist ivuxolimab in advanced cancers. Across the study: Ivuxolimab, an agonist antibody against OX40 (CD134), was given to patients. The study reported partial responses in three patients: one hepatocellular carcinoma, two cutaneous melanoma. General study findings and limits: Partial responders at 0.1-3.0 mg/kg had among the lowest clonal expansion.

Germline values: CDR1 SGHNT, CDR2 YYREEE (reference sequence). This CDR3 contains 16 residues. The J segment lost 2 bases and the V segment lost 3 bases, leaving 2 bases of the junction unmatched. The specimen comprised CD4+ or CD8+ T cells sorted from blood, sampled in a trial of the OX40 agonist ivuxolimab. The receptor was isolated from an adult with an advanced solid tumor such as melanoma, head and neck, liver or kidney cancer. V gene TRBV5-4 combines with J gene TRBJ2-1; 13 bases match TRBD2. This chain's CDR3 is CASSWTSGSTYNEQFF. The CDR3 DNA reads as TGTGCCAGCAGCTGGACTAGCGGGAGCACCTACAATGAGCAGTTCTTC.